These 10 T cell receptor beta chains share one sample of origin, sequenced in a study of blood T cell repertoires in COVID-19. Method: immunoSEQ multiplex PCR; TCRdb's copy keeps in-frame clones and lacks some. The sample holds approximately 53,000 clones; around 90% are singletons and the top ten take 20% to 25%. The sample was peripheral blood. Source of these receptors: a woman of 80 years or more with COVID-19, enrolled during active disease.

This clone has only one observation. Distinct nucleotide sequences in the sample also encode this CDR3. The chain links TRBV2 to TRBJ2-7; possible D gene TRBD1, 6 bases. There are 11 residues in the CDR3. V dropped 8 bases and J dropped 2 bases, with 7 bases sitting between them. From germline, CDR1 is SNHLY and CDR2 FYNNEI. CDR3: CASGQTYEQYF. CDR3 coding DNA: TGTGCCAGCGGACAGACCTACGAGCAGTACTTC.

V gene TRBV19 combines with J gene TRBJ1-4; 9 bases are a match to TRBD1. This CDR3 has 13 residues. The V gene's germline CDR1 is LNHDA and CDR2 SQIVND (reference sequence). Trimming cost V 10 bases and J 6 bases; bases outside gene matches: 6. In DNA form, the CDR3 reads TGTGCCACTTCGACAGGGGGAGATGAAAAACTGTTTTTT. Encoded protein: CATSTGGDEKLFF.

The genes are TRBV6-1 and TRBJ2-7; no firm D call. The CDR3 sequence is 12 residues long. V was shortened by 2 bases and J by 2 bases, with 4 bases between the two germline ends. In germline, CDR1 is MNHNS, CDR2 SASEGT. This CDR3 reads CASSEWPYEQYF. As DNA, the CDR3 is TGTGCCAGCAGTGAATGGCCCTACGAGCAGTACTTC.

The rearrangement links TRBV7-6 to TRBJ2-3; TRBD2 agrees at 10 bases. Trimming took 7 bases from V and 2 from J; bases not matched to a gene: 6. The CDR3 covers 15 residues. Germline assignment: CDR1 SGHVS and CDR2 FNYEAQ. CDR3 DNA: TGTGCCAGCACCTGGACTAGCGGACACACAGATACGCAGTATTTT. Its translation is CASTWTSGHTDTQYF.

The chain carries TRBV5-4 and TRBJ2-1; weak D call: TRBD1 (5 bases). The CDR3 has 14 residues. CDR1 is SGHNT, CDR2 YYREEE, per germline (reference sequence). V lost 0 bases and J 7 bases, leaving 11 bases between the germline ends. The CDR3 DNA follows: TGTGCCAGCAGCTTGGATCAGGGCGCTAATGAGCAGTTCTTC. It is translated as CASSLDQGANEQFF.

This sequence joins TRBV19 and TRBJ2-7, with D tentatively TRBD1 (6 bases). Trimming took off 3 bases at V and 7 bases at J, with 13 bases between the two ends. This CDR3 spans 13 amino acids. Germline V gene data show CDR1 as LNHDA and CDR2 as SQIVND (reference sequence). The CDR3 region has the DNA TGTGCCAGTAGTATCGTGACAGGAGGTGAGCAGTACTTC. Protein: CASSIVTGGEQYF.

V and J are TRBV10-3 and TRBJ1-1; maybe TRBD1 (5 bases). Germline V CDR1 and CDR2: ENHRY, SYGVKD. The CDR3 has 14 residues. V lost 3 bases and J lost 4, with 12 bases in between. CDR3 in DNA: TGTGCCATCAGTGAAGGTCGGGGGGTCACTGAAGCTTTCTTT. Its translation: CAISEGRGVTEAFF.

V usage is TRBV15 and J usage is TRBJ1-2; TRBD1 is a possible D gene (6 bases). The germline V gene encodes CDR1 LNHNV and CDR2 YYDKDF (reference sequence). The CDR3 is 14 amino acids. V was cut by 3 bases and J by 3 bases, with 11 bases left in between. DNA for the CDR3: TGTGCCACCAGCAGGGGTTCAGGGGACTATGGCTACACCTTC. It specifies CATSRGSGDYGYTF.

The rearrangement joins TRBV5-5 to TRBJ1-1; D remains ambiguous. The CDR3 has 14 amino acids. Germline CDR1 reads SGHKS; CDR2 reads YYEKEE (reference sequence). Trimming cost V 1 base and J 5 bases, with 12 bases left between them. CDR3 residues: CASSLFPGWTEAFF. The DNA for the CDR3 is TGTGCCAGCAGCTTGTTTCCGGGGTGGACTGAAGCTTTCTTT.

V usage is TRBV15 and J usage is TRBJ1-2; 11 bases line up with TRBD1. The germline V gene has CDR1 LNHNV and CDR2 YYDKDF (reference sequence). The CDR3 covers 16 residues. The ends lost 1 base at V and 8 bases at J; junction bases unmatched: 9. The CDR3: CATSRGDWTGGQGYTF. CDR3 in DNA: TGTGCCACCAGCAGAGGGGATTGGACAGGGGGCCAAGGCTACACCTTC.